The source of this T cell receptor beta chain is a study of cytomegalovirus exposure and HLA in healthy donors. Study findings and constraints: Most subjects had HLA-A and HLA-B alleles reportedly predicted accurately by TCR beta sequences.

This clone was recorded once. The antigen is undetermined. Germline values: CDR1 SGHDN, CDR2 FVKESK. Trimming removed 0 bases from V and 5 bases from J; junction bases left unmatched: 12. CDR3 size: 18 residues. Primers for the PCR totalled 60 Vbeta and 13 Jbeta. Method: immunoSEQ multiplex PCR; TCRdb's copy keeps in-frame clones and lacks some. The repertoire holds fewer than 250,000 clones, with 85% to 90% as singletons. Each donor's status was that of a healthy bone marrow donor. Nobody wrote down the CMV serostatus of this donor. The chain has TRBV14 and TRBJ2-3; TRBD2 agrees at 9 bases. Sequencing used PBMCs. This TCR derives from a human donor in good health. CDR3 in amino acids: CASSQERGLAGIEDTQYF. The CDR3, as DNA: TGTGCCAGCAGCCAAGAGAGGGGGCTAGCGGGAATTGAAGATACGCAGTATTTT.